Listed below are T cell receptor beta chains from one sample, sequenced in a study of shared clonotypes between healthy human individuals. Produced via immunoSEQ multiplex PCR; TCRdb's table is partial and in-frame only. The sample carries 2,500,000 or so clones, less than 95% recorded once. The sample consisted of naive CD4+ T cells from PBMCs. All receptors derive from a young man in good health. Some clones in this sample may be carry-over from other donors' samples. CDR3s include the opening cysteine and the closing phenylalanine or tryptophan. D genes are given only for firm matches. Rows may omit the clone size; those that give it use once, few, many or a size class.

j_call	clone_size	cdr3_length	d_call	v_call	cdr3_nt	cdr3_aa
TRBJ2-3	-	15	TRBD2	TRBV9	TGTGCCAGCAGCGCCACTAGCGGGAAGACAGATACGCAGTATTTT	CASSATSGKTDTQYF
TRBJ2-7	-	15	TRBD2	TRBV5-1	TGCGCCAGCAGCTTGGGAGTAGCGGGAGGCTACGAGCAGTACTTC	CASSLGVAGGYEQYF
TRBJ1-2	-	11	TRBD1	TRBV6-1	TGTGCCAGCAGTGAGGGACAGCGCTACACCTTC	CASSEGQRYTF
TRBJ2-7	-	15	TRBD1	TRBV5-4	TGTGCCAGCAGCACCGGGACAGTCAACCGCTACGAGCAGTACTTC	CASSTGTVNRYEQYF
TRBJ2-1	few	14	-	TRBV2	TGTGCCAGCAGTGGACAGTACACGTTGGCTGAGCAGTTCTTC	CASSGQYTLAEQFF
TRBJ2-7	-	14	-	TRBV6-5	TGTGCCAGCAGTCGGGCCGGGACAACCTACGAGCAGTACTTC	CASSRAGTTYEQYF
TRBJ1-4	once	15	TRBD1	TRBV29-1	TGCAGCGTCGCCGGAGCCGGGACAGGGGACGGAAAACTGTTTTTT	CSVAGAGTGDGKLFF
TRBJ2-3	-	15	-	TRBV5-5	TGTGCCAGCAGACGGGGACGGTCTGGGACAGATACGCAGTATTTT	CASRRGRSGTDTQYF
TRBJ2-3	-	19	TRBD1	TRBV5-1	TGCGCCAGCAGCCCTGACAGGGGGCGGCGGGCCACAAAGGGAGATACGCAGTATTTT	CASSPDRGRRATKGDTQYF
TRBJ2-7	once	19	-	TRBV7-8	TGTGCCAGCAGCCCCTTCAAAGCCCGAGGGGCTTCTTCGGCGTACGAGCAGTACTTC	CASSPFKARGASSAYEQYF